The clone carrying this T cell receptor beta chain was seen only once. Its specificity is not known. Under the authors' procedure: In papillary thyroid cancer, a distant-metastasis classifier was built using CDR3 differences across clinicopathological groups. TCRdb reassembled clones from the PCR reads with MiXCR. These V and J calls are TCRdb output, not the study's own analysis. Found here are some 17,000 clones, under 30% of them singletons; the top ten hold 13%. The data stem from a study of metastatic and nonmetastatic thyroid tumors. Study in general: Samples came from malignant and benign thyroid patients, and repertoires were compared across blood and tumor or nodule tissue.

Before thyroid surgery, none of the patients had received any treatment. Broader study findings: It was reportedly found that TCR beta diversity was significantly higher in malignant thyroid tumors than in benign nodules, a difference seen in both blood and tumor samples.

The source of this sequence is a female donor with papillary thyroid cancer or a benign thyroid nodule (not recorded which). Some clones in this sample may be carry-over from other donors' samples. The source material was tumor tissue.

The CDR3 reads CAWSPGTSGSEQYF. Written as DNA, the CDR3 is TGTGCCTGGAGCCCCGGGACTAGCGGTAGCGAGCAGTACTTC. The genes are TRBV30 and TRBJ2-7, with 11 positions matching TRBD2. Germline V gene lookup returns CDR1 GTSNPN and CDR2 SVGIG (reference sequence). CDR3 size: 14 residues. V was clipped by 3 bases and J by 6 bases; unmatched bases: 7.